These 25 T cell receptor beta chains share one sample of origin, sequenced in a study of regulatory T cells in long-lasting Graves disease. Time point here: newly diagnosed GD, antithyroid drugs for less than 3 months. The authors made the TCR library using RNA they extracted from PBMCs. Arm-PCR with iRepertoire HTBI primers amplified the CDR3 regions for these TCR beta libraries. TCRdb ran MiXCR on the multiplex PCR reads and lists one entry per CDR3 protein. The data show 400,000 to 500,000 distinct CDR3 sequences, with about a sixth seen just once and less than 30% held by the top ten. The sample also formed part of further work on T cells in Graves' hyperthyroidism and ophthalmopathy.

Here the sequenced sample was peripheral blood mononuclear cells (PBMCs), taken at new diagnosis, from a patient treated with antithyroid drugs. Receptor source: a young woman with Graves disease.

The genes are TRBV28 and TRBJ2-1; D remains ambiguous. V lost 3 bases and J lost 3, with 3 bases in between. This CDR3 is built from 12 residues. Germline CDR1 reads MDHEN; CDR2 reads SYDVKM. CDR3 sequence (DNA): TGTGCCAGCAGTTTGATCTACAATGAGCAGTTCTTC. Translation: CASSLIYNEQFF.

This clonotype was counted at least ten times. The chain combines TRBV28 with TRBJ2-7; 10 bases map to TRBD2. This CDR3 is 15 amino acids long. Per germline, CDR1 MDHEN and CDR2 SYDVKM. J lost 4 bases, V lost 3 bases, and 6 bases had no gene match. The CDR3 loop is CASSLPSGRGYEQYF. In DNA form, the CDR3 reads TGTGCCAGCAGTTTGCCAAGCGGGAGGGGTTACGAGCAGTACTTC.

This clonotype occurred many times. The chain uses TRBV6-2 or TRBV6-3 and TRBJ1-1; maybe TRBD1 (6 bases). The CDR3 length is 15 residues. The ends were cut back, 5 bases at V and 0 bases at J, with 13 bases in the middle. CDR1 is MNHEY, CDR2 SVGEGT, per germline. In DNA form, the CDR3 reads TGTGCCAGCAGTGAAGCGGGACACTTGAACACTGAAGCTTTCTTT. Amino acid sequence: CASSEAGHLNTEAFF.

As DNA, the CDR3 is TGCAGTGCTAGATCACTAGCGGCCGTGAACGACAATGAGCAGTTCTTC. It encodes CSARSLAAVNDNEQFF. J is TRBJ2-1 and V is TRBV20-1, with TRBD2 matching 8 bases. The CDR3 spans 16 residues. V lost 2 bases and J lost 5; bases outside the gene matches: 11. Germline V lookup: CDR1 DFQATT, CDR2 SNEGSKA (reference sequence).

This clonotype appeared many times. This chain connects TRBV5-1 to TRBJ2-3; unclear D gene. V lost 4 bases and J lost 2, with 20 bases in between. CDR3 length equals 17 residues. Germline CDR1 is SGHRS and CDR2 is YFSETQ. The CDR3: CASSGRPVANPTDTQYF. In DNA, the CDR3 is TGCGCCAGCAGCGGCAGGCCCGTCGCGAACCCCACAGATACGCAGTATTTT.

This clonotype was detected a few times. J is TRBJ1-4 and V is TRBV28; tentative D call: TRBD1 (6 bases). V was shortened by 3 bases and J by 8 bases, with 16 bases between the two germline ends. The CDR3 consists of 15 residues. In germline, CDR1 is MDHEN, CDR2 SYDVKM. CDR3 nucleotide sequence: TGTGCCAGCAGTTTGTTTTCAGGGGTAAGGGAAAAACTGTTTTTT. Translating gives CASSLFSGVREKLFF.

This clonotype was observed many times. V usage is TRBV18 and J usage is TRBJ2-1, with TRBD1 as a possible D gene (5 bases). The germline V gene encodes CDR1 KGHSH and CDR2 LQKENI. The CDR3 is made up of 15 amino acids. V lost 1 base to trimming and J lost 5 bases, with 12 bases between them. CDR3 sequence reads: CASSPQQGPNNEQFF. The CDR3 bases are TGTGCCAGCTCACCACAGCAGGGTCCCAACAATGAGCAGTTCTTC.

The table lists this clonotype with many counts. The genes are TRBV20-1 and TRBJ2-4; TRBD1 matches at 7 bases. Germline V lookup: CDR1 DFQATT, CDR2 SNEGSKA (reference sequence). The ends lost 5 bases at V and 1 base at J; junction bases unmatched: 8. The CDR3 is made up of 15 amino acids. The CDR3 nucleotides are TGCAGTGCTCCCGTCCCGGGACAGGCCAAAAACATTCAGTACTTC. This codes for CSAPVPGQAKNIQYF.

This clonotype showed up many times. The rearrangement joins TRBV7-6 to TRBJ2-3; D unclear. The CDR3 consists of 13 residues. Trimming took off 0 bases at V and 10 bases at J, with 11 bases between the two ends. Germline V CDR1 and CDR2: SGHVS, FNYEAQ. The DNA of the CDR3 is TGTGCCAGCAGCTTAGCGGTCGTGTATCCGCAGTATTTT. Translating it yields CASSLAVVYPQYF.

In this sample, this clonotype turned up many times. Mismatch with germline at one junction end may stem from a read error. The chain uses TRBV7-2 and TRBJ2-3; D remains ambiguous. The CDR3 is made up of 16 amino acids. From germline, CDR1 is SGHTA and CDR2 FQGNSA. CDR3 loop: CASSHPTTSSTDTQYF. DNA of the CDR3: TGCGCCAGCAGCCATCCAACAACTTCTAGCACAGATACGCAGTATTTT.

This clonotype has a count of ten or more. V gene TRBV7-2 combines with J gene TRBJ2-3, with D perhaps matching TRBD2 (7 bases). This CDR3 spans 16 amino acids. The germline V gene encodes CDR1 SGHTA and CDR2 FQGNSA. V was pared by 1 base and J by 10 bases, with 21 bases between. The CDR3 nucleotides read TGTGCCAGCAGCTTAGGGAGGGGAGGGGGTACTTCTTCGCAGTATTTT. It yields the protein CASSLGRGGGTSSQYF.

The chain is built from TRBV10-1 and TRBJ2-1, with 7 bases aligning to TRBD2. CDR1 and CDR2 from the germline V gene are WNHNN and SYGVQD (reference sequence). With V trimmed by 0 bases and J by 10 bases, 9 bases remained unmatched. The CDR3 loop spans 15 amino acids. The CDR3 here is CASSESGGRAREQFF. CDR3 DNA: TGCGCCAGCAGTGAGTCAGGTGGGAGGGCCCGGGAGCAGTTCTTC.

V is TRBV20-1 and J is TRBJ1-3; possible D gene TRBD1, 6 bases. This CDR3 has 18 residues. CDR1 and CDR2 from the germline V gene are DFQATT and SNEGSKA (reference sequence). V was cut by 0 bases and J by 4 bases, with 22 bases left in between. This chain's CDR3 is CSARDQGPLRSGGNTIYF. CDR3 nucleotide sequence: TGCAGTGCTAGAGATCAGGGGCCCCTCAGGTCCGGGGGAAACACCATATATTTT.

The chain joins TRBV27 to TRBJ2-7; no firm D call. Germline lookup yields CDR1 MNHEY and CDR2 SMNVEV (reference sequence). V was pared by 0 bases and J by 4 bases, with 10 bases between. The CDR3 is made up of 14 amino acids. The CDR3 region is CASSLSRVLYEQYF. In DNA form, the CDR3 reads TGTGCCAGCAGTTTATCTAGGGTACTGTACGAGCAGTACTTC.

In its sample, this clonotype was seen many times. J is TRBJ2-7 and V is TRBV15; D gene unclear. CDR1 is LNHNV, CDR2 YYDKDF, per germline (reference sequence). The CDR3 spans 15 residues. The V end was cut by 0 bases, the J end by 3 bases, with 12 bases between. The chain's CDR3 is CATSRDIATGYEQYF. DNA of the CDR3: TGTGCCACCAGCAGAGATATCGCTACCGGCTACGAGCAGTACTTC.

This clonotype showed up many times. The genes are TRBV10-3 and TRBJ2-7; D gene ambiguous. CDR1 and CDR2 (germline): ENHRY, SYGVKD. V lost 0 bases and J 2 bases, leaving 14 bases between the germline ends. The CDR3 runs to 16 residues. CDR3 protein: CAISESAAVPPYEQYF. In DNA form, the CDR3 reads TGTGCCATCAGTGAGTCTGCGGCAGTCCCGCCCTACGAGCAGTACTTC.

The rearrangement joins TRBV7-2 to TRBJ2-5; 12 bases agree with TRBD2. Germline CDR1 is SGHTA and CDR2 is FQGNSA. This CDR3 comprises 14 residues. V shed 6 bases and J 5 bases; nucleotides not matched to a gene: 4. In DNA form, the CDR3 reads TGTGCCAGCAGACTAGCGGGAGGAAGGGAGACCCAGTACTTC. Translation gives CASRLAGGRETQYF. Full variable domain (remainder filled in from reference TRBV7-2 and TRBJ2-5): GAGVSQSPSNKVTEKGKDVELRCDPISGHTALYWYRQSLGQGLEFLIYFQGNSAPDKSGLPSDRFSAERTGGSVSTLTIQRTQQEDSAVYLCASRLAGGRETQYFGPGTRLLVL.

In its sample, this clonotype was seen many times. The chain has TRBV12-3 or TRBV12-4 and TRBJ2-7, with TRBD1 matching 8 bases. Trimming removed 7 bases from V and 3 bases from J; junction bases left unmatched: 5. The CDR3 sequence is 13 residues long. CDR3: CASMLTGGYEQYF. Written as DNA, the CDR3 is TGTGCCAGCATGCTTACAGGGGGCTACGAGCAGTACTTC.

This chain uses TRBV20-1 with TRBJ2-7; TRBD2 matches at 11 bases. The CDR3 totals 15 residues. Losses at the gene ends were 0 bases for V and 5 bases for J; bases not matched to a gene: 6. Germline CDR1 reads DFQATT; CDR2 reads SNEGSKA (reference sequence). CDR3 nucleotides: TGCAGTGCTAGAGACCTAGCGGGAGGTATCCACGAGCAGTACTTC. Residues: CSARDLAGGIHEQYF.

The gene calls are TRBV6-1 and TRBJ2-7; D possibly corresponds to TRBD1 (5 bases). This CDR3 has 14 amino acids. Germline CDR1 and CDR2: MNHNS and SASEGT. V was cut by 7 bases and J by 0 bases, with 13 bases left in between. CDR3 loop: CASTRGLSSYEQYF. The DNA for the CDR3 is TGTGCCAGCACTAGGGGCCTCAGCTCCTACGAGCAGTACTTC.

This clonotype occurred many times. V gene TRBV14 combines with J gene TRBJ2-7, with D uncertain. V was cut by 0 bases and J by 3 bases, with 6 bases left in between. Germline loops: CDR1 SGHDN, CDR2 FVKESK. The length of the CDR3 is 13 residues. The CDR3 bases are TGTGCCAGCAGCCAAGAAATGAGCTACGAGCAGTACTTC. It specifies CASSQEMSYEQYF.

This clonotype was observed many times. The rearrangement uses TRBV28 and TRBJ2-7; D call uncertain. Per germline, CDR1 MDHEN and CDR2 SYDVKM. The CDR3 runs to 13 residues. V was trimmed by 5 bases and J by 5 bases, leaving 13 bases between them. This CDR3 reads CASSNIRFHEQYF. The CDR3 nucleotides are TGTGCCAGCAGTAACATCAGGTTCCACGAGCAGTACTTC.

This chain links TRBV20-1 with TRBJ2-7, with 8 bases that match TRBD1. Germline trimming cut 1 base from V and 2 bases from J; bases unmatched to any gene: 7. The germline gives CDR1 DFQATT, CDR2 SNEGSKA (reference sequence). CDR3 length: 15 residues. CDR3 DNA: TGCAGTGCTAGAGCCAGGGGGCAGGGGACCTACGAGCAGTACTTC. Translated: CSARARGQGTYEQYF.

Comment on this clonotype: The junction shows a germline mismatch at one end, possibly a read error. CDR3 nucleotide sequence: TGTGCCTGCAGTGAAAGTCCTGTCGCCGGGGAGCTGTTTTTT. This gives the protein CACSESPVAGELFF. The chain carries TRBV2 and TRBJ2-2; D remains ambiguous. The V gene's germline CDR1 is SNHLY and CDR2 FYNNEI. CDR3 length: 14 amino acids.

This rearrangement joins TRBV27 to TRBJ2-7; D may be TRBD2 (6 bases). V lost 2 bases and J 0 bases, leaving 11 bases between the germline ends. Germline V gene lookup returns CDR1 MNHEY and CDR2 SMNVEV (reference sequence). The CDR3 contains 15 residues. Here the CDR3 DNA reads TGTGCCAGCAGTTTAAGGGCTAGCGCCTCCTACGAGCAGTACTTC. The encoded protein is CASSLRASASYEQYF.